The following is a T cell receptor beta chain sequence with its context. The source of the sample is a study of shared clonotypes between healthy human individuals. The table came from immunoSEQ multiplex PCR; TCRdb's copy has only in-frame clones and leaves some out. The table records about 550,000 clones, around 95% of them present only once. As defined, naive CD8 cells were CD45RO-negative and positively selected for CCR7, with terminally differentiated effector memory CD45RA+ cells excluded. CDR3 length: 14 residues. V shed 3 bases and J 2 bases; nucleotides not matched to a gene: 1. Germline V gene sequence: CDR1 MNHEY, CDR2 SMNVEV (reference sequence).

The chain joins TRBV27 to TRBJ2-4, with TRBD2 matching over 7 bases. This sequence originates from a woman in her thirties in good health. Source material: naive CD8+ T cells sorted from blood. The CDR3 here is CASSLREPKNIQYF. The CDR3 DNA sequence: TGTGCCAGCAGTTTGCGGGAGCCCAAAAACATTCAGTACTTC.